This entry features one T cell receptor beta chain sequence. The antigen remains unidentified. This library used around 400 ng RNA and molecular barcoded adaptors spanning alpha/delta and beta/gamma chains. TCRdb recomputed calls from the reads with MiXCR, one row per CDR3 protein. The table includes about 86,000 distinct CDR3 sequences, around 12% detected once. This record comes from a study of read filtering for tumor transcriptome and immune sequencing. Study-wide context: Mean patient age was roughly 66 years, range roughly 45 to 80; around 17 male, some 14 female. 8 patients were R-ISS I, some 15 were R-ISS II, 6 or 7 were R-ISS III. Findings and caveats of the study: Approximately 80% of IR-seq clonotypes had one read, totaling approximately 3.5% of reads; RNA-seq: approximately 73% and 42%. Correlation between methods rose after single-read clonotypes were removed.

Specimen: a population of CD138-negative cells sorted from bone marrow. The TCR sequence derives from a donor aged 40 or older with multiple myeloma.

DNA of the CDR3: TGTGCCAGCAGTTTAACAGGGCTCGGTTCACCCCTCCACTTT. Its translation is CASSLTGLGSPLHF. The chain is built from TRBV12-3 or TRBV12-4 and TRBJ1-6, with D maybe TRBD1 (6 bases). Trimming left V 2 bases short and J 9 bases short, with 11 bases between. CDR3 size: 14 residues.